The source of this T cell receptor (beta chain) is a study of blood T cell repertoires in COVID-19. Turning to the study itself: Sites across the United States, Italy and Spain contributed samples from acute and convalescent COVID-19. PBMCs, B-cell-depleted T cells, or T cells were the source of the cDNA or gDNA that made up the material.

The V and J ends lost 5 bases and 2 bases, in that order; junction bases with no gene match: 7. This CDR3 region has 14 residues. CDR1 SQVTM and CDR2 ANQGSEA come from the germline V gene. Original processing notes: The authors estimated nucleated cell counts from reference gene primer amplification. The table came from immunoSEQ multiplex PCR; TCRdb's copy has only in-frame clones and leaves some out. The V and J calls and clone size were taken over from that table, and D and trimming were inferred from the DNA. The sample holds roughly 190,000 clones, about 83% seen once. This rearrangement joins TRBV29-1 to TRBJ2-3; 7 nucleotides line up with TRBD1. The source of this sequence is a middle-aged man with active or convalescent COVID-19. Sequenced sample: peripheral blood. The CDR3 loop is CSVRTGLATDTQYF. Written as DNA, the CDR3 is TGCAGCGTTCGGACAGGTCTAGCCACAGATACGCAGTATTTT.